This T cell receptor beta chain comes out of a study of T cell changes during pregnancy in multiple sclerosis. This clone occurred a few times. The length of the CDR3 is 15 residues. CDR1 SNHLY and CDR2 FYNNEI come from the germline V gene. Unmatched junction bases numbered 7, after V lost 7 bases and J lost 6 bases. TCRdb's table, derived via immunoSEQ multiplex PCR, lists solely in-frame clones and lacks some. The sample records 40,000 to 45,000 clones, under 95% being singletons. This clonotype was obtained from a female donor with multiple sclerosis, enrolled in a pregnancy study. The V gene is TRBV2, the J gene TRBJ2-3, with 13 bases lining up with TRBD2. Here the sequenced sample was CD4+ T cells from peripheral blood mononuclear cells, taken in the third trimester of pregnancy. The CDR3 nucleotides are TGTGCCAGCAATAAAGGGACTAGCGGGGCGGATACGCAGTATTTT. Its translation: CASNKGTSGADTQYF.